Shown below are 28 T cell receptor beta chains from a single sample sequenced in a study of blood T cells in healthy people across ages. Alongside a J-beta primer mix, a sample-barcoded 5' primer served in a second PCR lasting about 7 to 12 cycles. In TCRdb, the 5' RACE reads were re-called with MiXCR into one record per CDR3 protein. The table records just under 900,000 distinct CDR3 sequences, under 35% of them present only once. Material for sequencing was blood. Receptors were obtained from a woman aged 80 or over in good health.

In its sample, this clonotype was seen a few times. This chain uses TRBV24-1 with TRBJ2-3, with D perhaps TRBD2 (6 bases). V was clipped by 4 bases and J by 7 bases, with 17 bases between them. Germline V gives CDR1 KGHDR, CDR2 SFDVKD. The CDR3 runs 15 residues. DNA for the CDR3: TGTGCCACCAGTGACAGTAGCGGAGCCCGCTATACGCAGTATTTT. It is translated as CATSDSSGARYTQYF.

This clonotype has ten or more counts. This chain links TRBV7-9 with TRBJ2-7; D is perhaps TRBD2 (6 bases). This CDR3 region has 13 residues. Trimming left V 7 bases short and J 4 bases short, with 14 bases between. Germline V CDR1 and CDR2: SEHNR, FQNEAQ (reference sequence). CDR3 sequence (DNA): TGTGCCAGCAATCGGGACTCCCAATACGAGCAGTACTTC. Protein sequence: CASNRDSQYEQYF.

In its sample, this clonotype was seen many times. The V call is TRBV5-1, the J call TRBJ2-7, with 11 nucleotides matching TRBD1. The CDR3 has 15 amino acids. Trimming removed 2 bases from V and 6 bases from J; junction bases left unmatched: 7. Germline assignment: CDR1 SGHRS and CDR2 YFSETQ. The CDR3 nucleotides read TGCGCCAGCAGCTTCACCGGGACAGGGGGTGGCGAGCAGTACTTC. Translated, it gives CASSFTGTGGGEQYF.

This clonotype has a handful of counts. The genes are TRBV4-3 and TRBJ1-4, with D possibly being TRBD1 (5 bases). V shed 4 bases and J shed 5 bases, with 14 bases lying between them. CDR1 and CDR2 from the germline V gene are LGHNA and YSLEER. The CDR3 length is 15 residues. The CDR3 DNA sequence: TGCGCCAGCAGCCGAGGCGGGACGGGAAATGAAAAACTGTTTTTT. This gives the protein CASSRGGTGNEKLFF.

This clonotype has more than one count but fewer than ten. Since a much larger clone is just one base distant, this may be a read error. The gene calls are TRBV20-1 and TRBJ2-5; D remains unclear. Germline assignment: CDR1 DFQATT and CDR2 SNEGSKA (reference sequence). CDR3 length: 11 amino acids. CDR3 amino acids: CRASSQETQYF. CDR3 DNA: TGCAGGGCTTCGAGTCAAGAGACCCAGTACTTC.

This clonotype has at least ten counts. The V and J genes are TRBV7-2 and TRBJ2-1, with TRBD2 identical over 7 bases. The CDR3 consists of 14 residues. The germline gives CDR1 SGHTA, CDR2 FQGNSA. The V and J ends lost 3 bases and 7 bases, in that order; junction bases with no gene match: 6. The CDR3 is CASSFAGGWNEQFF. The DNA of the CDR3 is TGTGCCAGCAGCTTCGCCGGGGGGTGGAATGAGCAGTTCTTC.

This clonotype was seen a single time. A read error may explain this, as a much larger clone is one base away. The chain joins TRBV7-9 to TRBJ1-5; D not certain. The CDR3 spans 20 residues. The germline gives CDR1 SEHNR, CDR2 FQNEAQ (reference sequence). The CDR3 loop is CASSFYLTSGEPWSNRPQHF. In DNA form, the CDR3 reads TGTGCCAGCAGCTTTTATTTGACTTCCGGCGAGCCTTGGAGCAATCGGCCCCAGCATTTT. The complete variable domain, with remaining parts taken from reference TRBV7-9 and TRBJ1-5, reads DTGVSQNPRHKITKRGQNVTFRCDPISEHNRLYWYRQTLGQGPEFLTYFQNEAQLEKSRLLSDRFSAERPKGSFSTLEIQRTEQGDSAMYLCASSFYLTSGEPWSNRPQHFGDGTRLSIL.

The chain links TRBV7-9 to TRBJ2-5; possibly TRBD2 for D (6 bases). Trimming left V 5 bases short and J 5 bases short, with 18 bases between. The CDR3 covers 15 residues. Germline CDR1 reads SEHNR; CDR2 reads FQNEAQ (reference sequence). The CDR3 spells CASSPWEASIETQYF. The CDR3 region has the DNA TGTGCCAGCAGCCCGTGGGAGGCTAGCATCGAGACCCAGTACTTC.

This clonotype was detected many times. The V gene is TRBV20-1, the J gene TRBJ1-2; D is ambiguous. This CDR3 comprises 11 residues. Trimming removed 5 bases from V and 4 bases from J, with 8 bases in between. The germline gives CDR1 DFQATT, CDR2 SNEGSKA (reference sequence). CDR3 coding DNA: TGCAGTGCTTTAGACGGCTATGGCTACACCTTC. Translated: CSALDGYGYTF.

At least ten counts were recorded for this clonotype. This chain joins TRBV27 and TRBJ1-2; no clear D. The CDR3 is 16 residues long. Trimming left V 5 bases short and J 6 bases short, with 22 bases between. The germline V gene encodes CDR1 MNHEY and CDR2 SMNVEV (reference sequence). The DNA for the CDR3 is TGTGCCAGCAGTCCAATTGGCAGGCTTGAGTTGGATGGCTACACCTTC. As protein: CASSPIGRLELDGYTF.

This chain joins TRBV2 and TRBJ1-2; tentative D call: TRBD1 (6 bases). Per the germline V gene, CDR1 is SNHLY and CDR2 is FYNNEI. This CDR3 spans 15 amino acids. V was clipped by 6 bases and J by 4 bases, with 18 bases between them. The CDR3 DNA reads as TGTGCCAGCAGCCAGGGGCAGCACTTGTTCTATGGCTACACCTTC. This sequence encodes CASSQGQHLFYGYTF.

The rearrangement joins TRBV11-1 to TRBJ1-4; D unclear. The CDR3 consists of 14 residues. Germline loops: CDR1 SGHAT, CDR2 FQDESV (reference sequence). Trimming left V 3 bases short and J 7 bases short, with 12 bases between. The CDR3 reads CASSFGPGGEKLFF. The CDR3 nucleotides are TGTGCCAGCAGCTTTGGACCGGGCGGTGAAAAACTGTTTTTT. Full variable domain (outside the CDR3, taken from reference TRBV11-1 and TRBJ1-4): EAEVAQSPRYKITEKSQAVAFWCDPISGHATLYWYRQILGQGPELLVQFQDESVVDDSQLPKDRFSAERLKGVDSTLKIQPAELGDSAMYLCASSFGPGGEKLFFGSGTQLSVL.

About this clonotype itself: This sequence is one base from a far larger clone and is likely a read error. V usage is TRBV20-1 and J usage is TRBJ2-7; D tentatively fits TRBD1 or TRBD2 (5 bases each). V gave up 6 bases and J gave up 1 base, with 13 bases separating them. The germline CDR1 and CDR2 sequences are DFQATT and SNEGSKA (reference sequence). The CDR3 length is 13 residues. This CDR3 reads CSARDALSYEQYF. For the CDR3, the DNA is TGCAGTGCCCGGGACGCCCTTTCCTACGAGCAGTACTTC.

This clonotype came up many times. The chain couples TRBV7-2 to TRBJ2-1; TRBD2 matches at 7 bases. CDR3 length: 17 amino acids. Germline assignment: CDR1 SGHTA and CDR2 FQGNSA. V shed 1 base, J shed 3 bases, and the junction held 9 bases outside the gene matches. CDR3: CASSLVWDYENYNEQFF. CDR3 sequence (DNA): TGTGCCAGCAGCTTAGTTTGGGACTACGAAAACTACAATGAGCAGTTCTTC.

Only one count was recorded for this clonotype. The rearrangement links TRBV7-2 to TRBJ1-3, with D uncertain. The CDR3 length is 15 residues. Germline V gives CDR1 SGHTA, CDR2 FQGNSA. V lost 5 bases and J lost 4, with 15 bases in between. The CDR3 sequence is CASSLQPGGGNTIYF. CDR3 sequence (DNA): TGTGCCAGCAGCCTCCAGCCTGGTGGCGGAAACACCATATATTTT.

This chain connects TRBV19 to TRBJ2-5, with TRBD2 identical over 8 bases. This CDR3 comprises 15 residues. V trimming: 1 base; J trimming: 1 base; junction bases outside the gene matches: 2. Germline lookup yields CDR1 LNHDA and CDR2 SQIVND (reference sequence). CDR3 residues: CASSIASGGQETQYF. CDR3 bases: TGTGCCAGTAGTATAGCCAGCGGGGGCCAAGAGACCCAGTACTTC.

The table lists this clonotype with many counts. The V and J genes are TRBV7-2 and TRBJ2-6; D is undetermined. V was shortened by 3 bases and J by 2 bases, with 14 bases between the two germline ends. Germline CDR1 SGHTA, CDR2 FQGNSA. The CDR3 is made up of 17 amino acids. The CDR3 DNA reads TGTGCCAGCAGCTTTTTCGGCATCGGCGCTGGGGCCAACGTCCTGACTTTC. Protein sequence: CASSFFGIGAGANVLTF.

The gene calls are TRBV7-9 and TRBJ2-1, with no clear D. This CDR3 spans 15 amino acids. V shed 5 bases and J shed 1 base, with 12 bases lying between them. The germline CDR1 and CDR2 sequences are SEHNR and FQNEAQ (reference sequence). The CDR3 nucleotides read TGTGCCAGCAGCCCCCCTCCGCGGTCCTACAATGAGCAGTTCTTC. It specifies CASSPPPRSYNEQFF. Full variable domain (rest looked up from reference TRBV7-9 and TRBJ2-1): DTGVSQNPRHKITKRGQNVTFRCDPISEHNRLYWYRQTLGQGPEFLTYFQNEAQLEKSRLLSDRFSAERPKGSFSTLEIQRTEQGDSAMYLCASSPPPRSYNEQFFGPGTRLTVL.

The V call is TRBV12-3 or TRBV12-4, the J call TRBJ1-2, with TRBD1 as a possible D gene (5 bases). V lost 5 bases and J 0 bases, leaving 19 bases between the germline ends. The CDR3 has 17 residues. CDR3 amino acids: CASSLNGAGRANYGYTF. CDR3 in DNA: TGTGCCAGCAGTCTTAACGGGGCAGGGCGAGCTAACTATGGCTACACCTTC.

This clonotype was observed a handful of times. The chain couples TRBV9 to TRBJ2-2; 7 nucleotides line up with TRBD2. The CDR3 length is 16 residues. Germline V gene sequence: CDR1 SGDLS, CDR2 YYNGEE. The trim removed 2 bases at V and 1 base at J, leaving 5 bases unmatched. The CDR3 spells CASSVTSAGNTGELFF. CDR3 bases: TGTGCCAGCAGCGTTACTAGCGCCGGGAACACCGGGGAGCTGTTTTTT.

J is TRBJ1-5 and V is TRBV24-1, with TRBD1 identical over 7 bases. The CDR3 is made up of 20 amino acids. Losses at the gene ends were 0 bases for V and 0 bases for J; bases not matched to a gene: 13. CDR1 and CDR2 from the germline V gene are KGHDR and SFDVKD. In DNA form, the CDR3 reads TGTGCCACCAGTGATTTGCGACCCAAAGGACAGGTTAATAGCAATCAGCCCCAGCATTTT. Its translation: CATSDLRPKGQVNSNQPQHF.

The table lists this clonotype with many counts. This chain connects TRBV20-1 to TRBJ2-1; a weak D match, TRBD1 (5 bases). V was clipped by 6 bases and J by 4 bases, with 7 bases between them. In germline, CDR1 is DFQATT, CDR2 SNEGSKA (reference sequence). The CDR3 length is 11 residues. The CDR3 sequence: CSATGYNEQFF. The CDR3 DNA reads TGCAGTGCAACAGGTTACAATGAGCAGTTCTTC.

The chain employs TRBV24-1 and TRBJ2-3, with D possibly TRBD2 on 6 matching bases. The V end lost 7 bases, the J end lost 4 bases, and 11 bases lay between the germline ends. CDR3 length equals 13 residues. Germline assignment: CDR1 KGHDR and CDR2 SFDVKD. CDR3 sequence: CATRAGSADTQYF. The CDR3 nucleotides read TGTGCCACCAGGGCGGGAAGCGCAGATACGCAGTATTTT.

This clonotype was recorded many times. CDR3 loop: CATSYDRGQGGYTF. Here the CDR3 DNA reads TGTGCCACCAGCTACGACAGGGGGCAAGGTGGCTACACCTTC. The J gene is TRBJ1-2, the V gene TRBV15; 10 nucleotides line up with TRBD1. CDR1 LNHNV and CDR2 YYDKDF come from the germline V gene (reference sequence). This CDR3 contains 14 residues. V dropped 5 bases and J dropped 7; count of bases not matched to a gene: 7.

The chain combines TRBV5-1 with TRBJ2-3; 8 bases line up with TRBD2. Germline-derived CDR1 and CDR2 are SGHRS and YFSETQ. The CDR3 sequence is 16 residues long. The V and J ends lost 4 bases and 3 bases, in that order; junction bases with no gene match: 10. CDR3 DNA sequence: TGCGCCAGCAGCCCCCCGGAGCGGGGGATGACAGATACGCAGTATTTT. It encodes CASSPPERGMTDTQYF.

The chain is built from TRBV5-1 and TRBJ2-3; 12 bases fit TRBD2. V lost 2 bases to trimming and J lost 0 bases; unmatched junction nucleotides: 16. The CDR3 length is 21 residues. Germline V CDR1 and CDR2: SGHRS, YFSETQ. The CDR3 region is CASSFGPSGRDSASSTDTQYF. In DNA, the CDR3 is TGCGCCAGCAGCTTCGGGCCTAGCGGGAGGGACAGCGCGTCTAGCACAGATACGCAGTATTTT. The variable domain in full, with the rest retrieved from reference TRBV5-1 and TRBJ2-3, is KAGVTQTPRYLIKTRGQQVTLSCSPISGHRSVSWYQQTPGQGLQFLFEYFSETQRNKGNFPGRFSGRQFSNSRSEMNVSTLELGDSALYLCASSFGPSGRDSASSTDTQYFGPGTRLTVL.

About this clonotype itself: Given a much more abundant clone one base away, this may be a read error. The chain recombines TRBV27 with TRBJ2-3; 8 bases map to TRBD1. J lost 2 bases, V lost 6 bases, and 7 bases had no gene match. The CDR3 is made up of 15 amino acids. CDR1 is MNHEY and CDR2 is SMNVEV in the germline V gene (reference sequence). CDR3 amino acids: CASRRTGITTDTQYF. As DNA, the CDR3 is TGTGCCAGCAGACGGACAGGGATCACCACAGATACGCAGTATTTT.

This clonotype was detected ten times or more. V gene TRBV25-1 combines with J gene TRBJ2-3; a possible D gene is TRBD1 (5 bases). Germline CDR1 is MGHDK and CDR2 is SYGVNS. Trimming took 4 bases from V and 4 from J, leaving 18 bases between them. The CDR3 consists of 16 residues. The DNA for the CDR3 is TGTGCCAGCAGTGGGATAGGGGAAGGGGCCTCAGATACGCAGTATTTT. It codes for CASSGIGEGASDTQYF.